A selection of T cell receptor beta chains follows, all from one sample in a study of T cells in Graves' hyperthyroidism and ophthalmopathy. From the multiplex PCR reads, TCRdb called clonotypes with MiXCR, one entry per CDR3 protein. The repertoire has some 620,000 distinct CDR3 sequences, under 20% of them found once; the top ten carry 3.8%. Sequenced input: blood. These receptors were taken from a woman in her thirties with Graves' hyperthyroidism. CDR3s include the opening cysteine and the closing phenylalanine or tryptophan. Fields, in order: CDR3 DNA, CDR3 protein, V gene, J gene, D gene, clone size. D genes are given only for firm matches. A clone size is listed for some rows: how often the clone was seen (once, few, many), or a class if it is expanded.

TGTGCCACCAGTGATTTGCGAGCGGGAGTAACAGATACGCAGTATTTT,CATSDLRAGVTDTQYF,TRBV24-1,TRBJ2-3,TRBD2,.
TGTGCCATCAGCCCGTTAGGGGGTGATCAGCCCCAGCATTTT,CAISPLGGDQPQHF,TRBV10-3,TRBJ1-5,.,many
TGTGCCAGCTCACCTTCCGGCTTTGTTGGGACTAGCGGGAGATCCAATGAGCAGTTCTTC,CASSPSGFVGTSGRSNEQFF,TRBV18,TRBJ2-1,TRBD2,few
TGCGCCAGCAGCTCGGGACTAGCGGGAGCTAAGACAGATACGCAGTATTTT,CASSSGLAGAKTDTQYF,TRBV5-1,TRBJ2-3,TRBD2,many
TGTGCCAGCAGCCAAGATCTTCTAACGGAGACCCAGTACTTC,CASSQDLLTETQYF,TRBV3-1,TRBJ2-5,.,few
TGTGCCAGCAGTTTTGGCCAGGGAAAATCCGAGCAGTACTTC,CASSFGQGKSEQYF,TRBV12-3/TRBV12-4,TRBJ2-7,.,many
TGTGCCACCCAGGGTGACAGGGATGAAAAACTGTTTTTT,CATQGDRDEKLFF,TRBV2,TRBJ1-4,TRBD1,many
TGTGCCAGCAGGAAAGTGCAGGGGGCCGCTTTCTTT,CASRKVQGAAFF,TRBV5-6,TRBJ1-1,TRBD1,few
TGCGCCAGCAGCCAGGGACTAGATGGGACCCAGTACTTC,CASSQGLDGTQYF,TRBV4-3,TRBJ2-5,TRBD2,.
TGCGCCAGCAGCCAAGACAACTACGAGCAGTACTTC,CASSQDNYEQYF,TRBV4-1,TRBJ2-7,.,.
TGTGCCAGCAGCCCCAGGAGAGACCCCGAGCAGTACTTC,CASSPRRDPEQYF,TRBV6-1,TRBJ2-7,.,many
TGTGCCAGCAGCTCTCCCCAGGGCCGGTTCTCTGGGGCCAACGTCCTGACTTTC,CASSSPQGRFSGANVLTF,TRBV5-5,TRBJ2-6,.,.
TGTGCCAGCAGCGTAGGTCCGGAAGAGACCCAGTACTTC,CASSVGPEETQYF,TRBV9,TRBJ2-5,.,.
TGTGCCAGCAGCTACCGCGGGAGGGCGAACACCGGGGAGCTGTTTTTT,CASSYRGRANTGELFF,TRBV4-2,TRBJ2-2,TRBD2,.
TGTGCCAGCAGTCTAGCGGGAGTTGAAACAGATACGCAGTATTTT,CASSLAGVETDTQYF,TRBV6-2/TRBV6-3,TRBJ2-3,TRBD2,many
TGCAGTGCTTGGGACAGGATGGGTGAAAAACTGTTTTTT,CSAWDRMGEKLFF,TRBV20-1,TRBJ1-4,TRBD1,many
TGCGCCAGCAGCTTCCAGGGGTCGGTCGAGCAGTACTTC,CASSFQGSVEQYF,TRBV5-1,TRBJ2-7,.,.
TGCGCCAGCAGCCCAGGGGGGTATTCCTACAATGAGCAGTTCTTC,CASSPGGYSYNEQFF,TRBV5-1,TRBJ2-1,.,few
TGTGCCAGCAGCCAACTATTAGCGGGAACCTACAATGAGCAGTTCTTC,CASSQLLAGTYNEQFF,TRBV7-9,TRBJ2-1,TRBD2,.
TGCAGTGTTACTAACCCCCGGGACAGGGACTACAATGAGCAGTTCTTC,CSVTNPRDRDYNEQFF,TRBV20-1,TRBJ2-1,TRBD1,many
TGTGCCAGCATCACTACTAGCGGGAGGGCCTATGAGCAGTTCTTC,CASITTSGRAYEQFF,TRBV6-2/TRBV6-3,TRBJ2-1,TRBD2,.
TGTGCCTGGAGTGTCCAGGGGCTTAGCACAGATACGCAGTATTTT,CAWSVQGLSTDTQYF,TRBV30,TRBJ2-3,.,many
TGTGCCAGCAGTGAATATCTAGGGGGAACACACAATGAGCAGTTCTTC,CASSEYLGGTHNEQFF,TRBV6-1,TRBJ2-1,.,many
TGTGCCAGCAGAGGGGGTTTGAAGCGATACACTGAAGCTTTCTTT,CASRGGLKRYTEAFF,TRBV28,TRBJ1-1,.,many
TGTGCCAGCAGCCGGGGACTAGCGGGAGGAGGCACAGATACGCAGTATTTT,CASSRGLAGGGTDTQYF,TRBV7-2,TRBJ2-3,TRBD2,.
TGTGCCAGCTCACCCGGGGCTAGCGTCGGCAATGAGCAGTTCTTC,CASSPGASVGNEQFF,TRBV18,TRBJ2-1,.,.
TGTGCCAGCAGCCCGCGTCGAAAGCGGGAGAAGGAAGCCGGGGAGCTGTTTTTT,CASSPRRKREKEAGELFF,TRBV7-3,TRBJ2-2,TRBD2,.
TGCAGTGCTAGGGGCAGGGTATACGAGCAGTACTTC,CSARGRVYEQYF,TRBV20-1,TRBJ2-7,.,many
TGTGCCAGCGGAAGACTCGACAATGAGCAGTTCTTC,CASGRLDNEQFF,TRBV2,TRBJ2-1,.,many
TGTGCCAGCAGTTACATGCTCCTCAATGAGCAGTTCTTC,CASSYMLLNEQFF,TRBV6-2/TRBV6-3,TRBJ2-1,.,.
TGTGCCTGGAGTAGGGGGCGCGGTGAAGCTTTCTTT,CAWSRGRGEAFF,TRBV30,TRBJ1-1,TRBD1,many
TGTGCCAGTATGGCCATACAGGGGGCAAGCACCGGGGAGCTGTTTTTT,CASMAIQGASTGELFF,TRBV19,TRBJ2-2,TRBD1,.
TGTGCCAGCAGGGGGACCAGCGGGAGGAGGGGGGAGACCCAGTACTTC,CASRGTSGRRGETQYF,TRBV28,TRBJ2-5,TRBD2,many
TGCAGTGCGCGGGACTACACAGATACGCAGTATTTT,CSARDYTDTQYF,TRBV20-1,TRBJ2-3,TRBD2,few